These T cell receptor beta chains were read from a single sample in a study of technical replicates of blood from a handful of donors. Clones were sequenced by immunoSEQ multiplex PCR, and TCRdb holds only the in-frame ones, with some missing. The repertoire includes fewer than 100,000 clones, roughly 90% of them detected once, and approximately 0.39% sits in the top ten. The sample was T cells isolated from PBMCs. The receptors were gathered from a human donor in good health. CDR3s include the opening cysteine and the closing phenylalanine or tryptophan. D genes are given only for firm matches. Rows may omit the clone size; those that give it use once, few, many or a size class.

J	size	V	D	DNA	CDR3
TRBJ1-2	NA	TRBV10-1	NA	TGCGCCAGCAGTGAACAATCGGTGAGGGTCGAGAACTATGGCTACACCTTC	CASSEQSVRVENYGYTF
TRBJ2-7	NA	TRBV11-3	NA	TGTGCCAGCAGCTTAGTGTTCGAAGGGGAAGAGCAGTACTTC	CASSLVFEGEEQYF
TRBJ1-5	NA	TRBV7-2	NA	TGTGCCAGCAGCTTAGGGCAGGGCCATCAGCCCCAGCATTTT	CASSLGQGHQPQHF
TRBJ2-2	NA	TRBV11-3	NA	TGTGCCAGCAGCTTATCAACCGGGGAGCTGTTTTTT	CASSLSTGELFF
TRBJ2-7	NA	TRBV7-3	TRBD2	TGTGCCAGCTCTCGGGAGCTAGCGGGAGTCGGCGAGCAGTACTTC	CASSRELAGVGEQYF
TRBJ2-1	NA	TRBV9	TRBD1	TGTGCCAGCAGTGCCGGGACAGGGGTCTATGAGCAGTTCTTC	CASSAGTGVYEQFF
TRBJ2-3	NA	TRBV5-1	TRBD2	TGCGCCAGCAGCTCCCGACTAGCGGGAGCGGGAGATACGCAGTATTTT	CASSSRLAGAGDTQYF
TRBJ2-1	NA	TRBV11-3	NA	TGTGCCAGCAGCCGCTCTTATGGGGGCTTCGTAAAACGGCAGAATGAGCAGTTCTTC	CASSRSYGGFVKRQNEQFF
TRBJ2-5	NA	TRBV5-6	TRBD1	TGTGCCAGCAGCTCCACAGGGGGTTTGGAGACCCAGTACTTC	CASSSTGGLETQYF
TRBJ2-1	NA	TRBV7-8	TRBD2	TGTGCCAGCAGCACCCTAGCGGGAGGGGCAGGGAATGAGCAGTTCTTC	CASSTLAGGAGNEQFF
TRBJ1-2	NA	TRBV27	TRBD1	TGTGCCAGCAGTGACAGGGGAGATGGCTACACCTTC	CASSDRGDGYTF
TRBJ2-2	NA	TRBV28	TRBD2	TGTGCCAGCAGTCCGAGACTAGCGGGAACCGGGGAGCTGTTTTTT	CASSPRLAGTGELFF
TRBJ1-2	NA	TRBV6-5	NA	TGTGCCAGCAGTTATGAGGGATTCCACTATGGCTACACCTTC	CASSYEGFHYGYTF
TRBJ1-1	NA	TRBV11-1	NA	TGTGCCAGCAGCTTAGGGGAGGCGGGGATTGGGGCTGAAGCTTTCTTT	CASSLGEAGIGAEAFF
TRBJ1-5	NA	TRBV7-6	NA	TGTGCCAGCAGCTTAGGAGGAAGTTTTTATAGCAATCAGCCCCAGCATTTT	CASSLGGSFYSNQPQHF
TRBJ2-5	once	TRBV29-1	NA	TGCAGCGTTGTTCAGCGAGAGACCCAGTACTTC	CSVVQRETQYF
TRBJ1-4	NA	TRBV7-8	TRBD1	TGTGCCAGCAGCTTTAGCAGGGGGCTTTCTAATGAAAAACTGTTTTTT	CASSFSRGLSNEKLFF
TRBJ1-2	NA	TRBV5-6	NA	TGTGCCAGCAGCTCCGGTCTCCTCCCTAACTATGGCTACACCTTC	CASSSGLLPNYGYTF
TRBJ2-7	NA	TRBV29-1	TRBD1	TGCAGCGTTGTTTGGGGACAGAGCTCCTACGAGCAGTACTTC	CSVVWGQSSYEQYF
TRBJ2-1	NA	TRBV9	NA	TGTGCCAGCAGCCATGGAGGGGAGTCCTACAATGAGCAGTTCTTC	CASSHGGESYNEQFF
TRBJ2-7	NA	TRBV5-8	TRBD1	TGTGCCAGCAGCTTGGGGACAGGGGTTAACGAGCAGTACTTC	CASSLGTGVNEQYF
TRBJ2-7	NA	TRBV7-7	TRBD2	TGTGCCAGCAGCTTACAACCGGGAGGACGATACGAGCAGTACTTC	CASSLQPGGRYEQYF